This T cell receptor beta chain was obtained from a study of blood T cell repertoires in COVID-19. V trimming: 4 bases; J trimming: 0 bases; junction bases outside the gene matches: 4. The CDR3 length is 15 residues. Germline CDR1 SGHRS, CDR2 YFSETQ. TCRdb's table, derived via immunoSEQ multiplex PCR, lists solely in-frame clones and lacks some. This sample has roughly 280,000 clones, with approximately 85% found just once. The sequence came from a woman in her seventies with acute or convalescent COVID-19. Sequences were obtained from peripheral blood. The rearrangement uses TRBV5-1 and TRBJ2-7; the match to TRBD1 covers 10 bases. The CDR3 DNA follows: TGCGCCAGCAGCCCGCGACAGGGGGCCTCCTACGAGCAGTACTTC. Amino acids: CASSPRQGASYEQYF.